One sample yielded the 18 T cell receptor beta chains listed below, sequenced in a study of CD8 T cells in Susac syndrome. With random hexamers, reverse transcription was performed on about 0.45 to 1 ug of RNA. Each CDR3 protein is one row after TCRdb ran MiXCR on the immunoSEQ multiplex PCR reads. The sample lists about 90,000 distinct CDR3 sequences, 90% to 95% occurring once. The sample comprised CD8+ T cells from PBMCs. These receptors all come from a human donor in good health.

This rearrangement joins TRBV29-1 to TRBJ1-4, with unresolved D. V lost 5 bases and J lost 4, with 5 bases in between. The CDR3 runs to 11 residues. Germline-derived CDR1 and CDR2 are SQVTM and ANQGSEA. The CDR3 DNA reads TGCAGCGTTCCAATTAATGAAAAACTGTTTTTT. Amino acids: CSVPINEKLFF. Drawing the rest from reference TRBV29-1 and TRBJ1-4, the complete variable domain is SAVISQKPSRDICQRGTSLTIQCQVDSQVTMMFWYRQQPGQSLTLIATANQGSEATYESGFVIDKFPISRPNLTFSTLTVSNMSPEDSSIYLCSVPINEKLFFGSGTQLSVL.

The chain recombines TRBV6-6 with TRBJ1-1; D perhaps matches TRBD1 (5 bases). Germline-derived CDR1 and CDR2 are MNHNY and SVGAGI (reference sequence). The CDR3 contains 14 residues. Trimming stripped 2 bases from V and 5 bases from J, with 12 bases between. CDR3 nucleotide sequence: TGTGCCAGCAGTTACGGGGGAGGGCGGACTGAAGCTTTCTTT. As protein: CASSYGGGRTEAFF.

This chain connects TRBV5-1 to TRBJ2-7; possibly TRBD1 for D (6 bases). V was pared by 0 bases and J by 5 bases, with 9 bases between. The CDR3 totals 13 residues. Germline lookup yields CDR1 SGHRS and CDR2 YFSETQ. CDR3 sequence: CASSLGQVNEQYF. The CDR3 DNA is TGCGCCAGCAGCTTGGGACAGGTTAACGAGCAGTACTTC.

The CDR3: CSVVRATGELFF. The CDR3 region has the DNA TGCAGCGTTGTTAGGGCAACCGGGGAGCTGTTTTTT. The rearrangement links TRBV29-1 to TRBJ2-2; D unclear. The V gene lost 4 bases and the J gene lost 5 bases, with 8 bases spanning the gap. The CDR3 is 12 residues long. The germline V gene has CDR1 SQVTM and CDR2 ANQGSEA.

The chain employs TRBV6-1 and TRBJ2-5; TRBD2 matches at 13 bases. The CDR3 runs 15 residues. Germline V gene sequence: CDR1 MNHNS, CDR2 SASEGT. V lost 6 bases and J lost 5; bases outside the gene matches: 6. The CDR3 is CASRDTSGGAETQYF. In DNA, the CDR3 is TGTGCCAGCAGGGATACTAGCGGGGGGGCGGAGACCCAGTACTTC.

V usage is TRBV2 and J usage is TRBJ2-7, with D possibly being TRBD2 (5 bases). The CDR3 spans 15 residues. The germline V gene encodes CDR1 SNHLY and CDR2 FYNNEI. Trimming took off 5 bases at V and 5 bases at J, with 19 bases between the two ends. CDR3 protein: CASSYPGRMRDEQYF. The CDR3 bases are TGTGCCAGCAGTTACCCCGGGCGCATGAGGGACGAGCAGTACTTC.

The chain carries TRBV30 and TRBJ2-7; TRBD1 matches at 9 bases. The CDR3 length is 13 residues. After removal of 6 bases from V and 5 bases from J, the junction contained 8 bases not matched to a gene. CDR1 GTSNPN and CDR2 SVGIG come from the germline V gene (reference sequence). In DNA, the CDR3 is TGTGCCTGTCCGGGACAGGGTCTTGACGAGCAGTACTTC. It is translated as CACPGQGLDEQYF. The variable domain in full, with the rest retrieved from reference TRBV30 and TRBJ2-7, is SQTIHQWPATLVQPVGSPLSLECTVEGTSNPNLYWYRQAAGRGLQLLFYSVGIGQISSEVPQNLSASRPQDRQFILSSKKLLLSDSGFYLCACPGQGLDEQYFGPGTRLTVT.

The sample holds one count of this clonotype. The chain has TRBV9 and TRBJ1-5, with a possible D match to TRBD1 (6 bases). The CDR3 runs to 15 residues. The germline V gene encodes CDR1 SGDLS and CDR2 YYNGEE. The ends were cut back, 3 bases at V and 6 bases at J, with 16 bases in the middle. This CDR3 is CASSEEGGEGQPQHF. The DNA for the CDR3 is TGTGCCAGCAGCGAAGAGGGGGGCGAGGGTCAGCCCCAGCATTTT. Filled out from reference TRBV9 and TRBJ1-5, the complete variable domain reads DSGVTQTPKHLITATGQRVTLRCSPRSGDLSVYWYQQSLDQGLQFLIQYYNGEERAKGNILERFSAQQFPDLHSELNLSSLELGDSALYFCASSEEGGEGQPQHFGDGTRLSIL.

This chain links TRBV29-1 with TRBJ1-2; 7 positions match TRBD1. The CDR3 runs to 15 residues. CDR1 is SQVTM, CDR2 ANQGSEA, per germline. The trim removed 3 bases at V and 4 bases at J, leaving 11 bases unmatched. CDR3 nucleotide sequence: TGCAGCGTTGAGGACAGGACTCGTAGGGGCTATGGCTACACCTTC. Its translation is CSVEDRTRRGYGYTF. The whole variable domain, filled in from reference TRBV29-1 and TRBJ1-2, reads SAVISQKPSRDICQRGTSLTIQCQVDSQVTMMFWYRQQPGQSLTLIATANQGSEATYESGFVIDKFPISRPNLTFSTLTVSNMSPEDSSIYLCSVEDRTRRGYGYTFGSGTRLTVV.

The chain uses TRBV15 and TRBJ1-1, with D perhaps TRBD1 (6 bases). The ends were cut back, 5 bases at V and 0 bases at J, with 13 bases in the middle. CDR1 and CDR2 (germline): LNHNV, YYDKDF (reference sequence). The CDR3 contains 15 residues. The CDR3 sequence: CATSSTRGLNTEAFF. CDR3 nucleotide sequence: TGTGCCACCAGCTCTACCAGGGGCCTGAACACTGAAGCTTTCTTT.

The gene calls are TRBV6-9 and TRBJ1-4; D gene uncertain. Deletions cut 2 bases from V and 7 bases from J, with 14 bases between. Germline loops: CDR1 MNHGY, CDR2 SVAAGI. The CDR3 has 15 amino acids. This CDR3 is CASSYRWGSSEKLFF. DNA for the CDR3: TGTGCCAGCAGTTATCGGTGGGGATCGAGTGAAAAACTGTTTTTT.

The rearrangement links TRBV2 to TRBJ1-2; D unresolved. This CDR3 has 16 amino acids. V was pared by 2 bases and J by 4 bases, with 17 bases between. Germline CDR1 SNHLY, CDR2 FYNNEI. CDR3 DNA sequence: TGTGCCAGCAGTGAATATCAATCTGGACTGACCTATGGCTACACCTTC. Residues: CASSEYQSGLTYGYTF.

The V gene is TRBV20-1, the J gene TRBJ1-2; no reliable D call. The length of the CDR3 is 11 residues. The germline gives CDR1 DFQATT, CDR2 SNEGSKA (reference sequence). Trimming pared 2 bases from V and 6 bases from J, leaving 7 bases between. The CDR3 DNA reads TGCAGTGCTAGACGGGGAGATGGCTACACCTTC. It specifies CSARRGDGYTF.

This chain uses TRBV3-1 with TRBJ2-7, with D possibly matching TRBD2 (6 bases). The CDR3 runs to 12 residues. V was trimmed by 10 bases and J by 9 bases, leaving 19 bases between them. Looked up from germline, CDR1 is LGHDT and CDR2 is YNNKEL (reference sequence). The CDR3, as DNA: TGTGCCAACCGGGACTGGACTACGGTGCAGTACTTC. Amino acids: CANRDWTTVQYF.

The chain employs TRBV6-5 and TRBJ2-2; D gene ambiguous. The CDR3 length is 13 residues. The V and J ends lost 2 bases and 6 bases respectively, with 7 bases between them. CDR1 MNHEY and CDR2 SVGAGI come from the germline V gene. CDR3 sequence reads: CASSYPEAGELFF. The CDR3 coding sequence is TGTGCCAGCAGTTACCCAGAAGCCGGGGAGCTGTTTTTT.

The J gene is TRBJ2-1, the V gene TRBV29-1, with D unclear. This CDR3 has 11 amino acids. Germline V gene data show CDR1 as SQVTM and CDR2 as ANQGSEA. V lost 3 bases and J lost 2, with 2 bases in between. This CDR3 is CSVDAYNEQFF. CDR3 DNA: TGCAGCGTTGATGCCTACAATGAGCAGTTCTTC.

V and J are TRBV19 and TRBJ1-2, with unresolved D. The CDR3 is 13 amino acids. Between the trimmed V and J ends, which lost 5 bases and 5 bases, there was a span of 12 bases. Germline CDR1 is LNHDA and CDR2 is SQIVND (reference sequence). The CDR3 loop reads CASSPPGRYGYTF. In DNA form, the CDR3 reads TGTGCCAGTAGTCCCCCTGGACGGTATGGCTACACCTTC.

J is TRBJ2-1 and V is TRBV29-1; 11 bases match TRBD2. V shed 4 bases and J 5 bases; nucleotides not matched to a gene: 13. The CDR3 spans 17 residues. Germline CDR1 SQVTM, CDR2 ANQGSEA. In DNA form, the CDR3 reads TGCAGCGTTGCGCCCGTACCCCTAGCGGGGGGACACAATGAGCAGTTCTTC. It yields the protein CSVAPVPLAGGHNEQFF.